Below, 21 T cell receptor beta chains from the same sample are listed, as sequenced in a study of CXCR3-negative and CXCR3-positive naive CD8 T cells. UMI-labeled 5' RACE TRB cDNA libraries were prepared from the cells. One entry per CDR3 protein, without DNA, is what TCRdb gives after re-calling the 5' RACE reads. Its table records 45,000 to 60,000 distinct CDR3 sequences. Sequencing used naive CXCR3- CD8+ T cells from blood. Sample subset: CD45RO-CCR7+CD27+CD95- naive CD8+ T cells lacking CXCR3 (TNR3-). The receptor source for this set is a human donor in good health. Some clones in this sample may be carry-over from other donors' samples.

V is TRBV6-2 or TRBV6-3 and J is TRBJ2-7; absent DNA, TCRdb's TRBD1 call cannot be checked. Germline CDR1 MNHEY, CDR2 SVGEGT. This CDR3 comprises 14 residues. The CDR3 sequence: CASSTQALNYEQYF.

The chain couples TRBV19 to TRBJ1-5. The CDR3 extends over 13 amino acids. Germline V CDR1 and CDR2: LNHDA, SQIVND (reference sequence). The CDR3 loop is CASLGGSNQPQHF.

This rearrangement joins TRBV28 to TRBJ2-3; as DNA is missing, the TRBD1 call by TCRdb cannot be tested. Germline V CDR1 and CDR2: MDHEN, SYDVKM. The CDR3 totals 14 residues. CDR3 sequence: CASRDRGGTDTQYF.

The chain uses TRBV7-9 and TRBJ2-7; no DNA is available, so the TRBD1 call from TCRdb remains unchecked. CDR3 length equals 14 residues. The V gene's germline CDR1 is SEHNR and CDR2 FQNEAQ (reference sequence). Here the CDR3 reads CASNSGTGIHEQYF.

CDR3 sequence reads: CASGDHIVSSYNEQFF. The rearrangement links TRBV7-6 to TRBJ2-1. Germline V CDR1 and CDR2: SGHVS, FNYEAQ. The CDR3 loop spans 16 amino acids.

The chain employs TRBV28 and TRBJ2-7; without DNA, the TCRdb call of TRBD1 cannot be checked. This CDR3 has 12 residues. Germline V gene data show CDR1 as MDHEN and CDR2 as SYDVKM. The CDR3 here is CASTLGGYEQYF. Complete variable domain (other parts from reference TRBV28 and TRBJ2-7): DVKVTQSSRYLVKRTGEKVFLECVQDMDHENMFWYRQDPGLGLRLIYFSYDVKMKEKGDIPEGYSVSREKKERFSLILESASTNQTSMYLCASTLGGYEQYFGPGTRLTVT.

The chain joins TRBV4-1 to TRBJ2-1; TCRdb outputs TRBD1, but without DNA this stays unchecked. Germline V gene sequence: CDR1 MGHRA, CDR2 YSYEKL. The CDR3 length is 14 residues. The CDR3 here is CASSQGTGLNEQFF.

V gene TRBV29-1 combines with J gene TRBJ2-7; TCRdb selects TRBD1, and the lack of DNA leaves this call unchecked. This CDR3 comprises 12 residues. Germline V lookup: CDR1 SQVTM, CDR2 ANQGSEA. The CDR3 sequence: CSARDRPYEQYF.

CDR3 loop: CASSPDGGSGELFF. V is TRBV6-5 and J is TRBJ2-2; TCRdb indicates TRBD2, and absent DNA this call remains unverified. Germline V gives CDR1 MNHEY, CDR2 SVGAGI. There are 14 residues in the CDR3.

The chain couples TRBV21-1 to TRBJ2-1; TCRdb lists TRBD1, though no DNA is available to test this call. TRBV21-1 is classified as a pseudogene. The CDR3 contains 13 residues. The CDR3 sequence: CASSSVGDRGMFF.

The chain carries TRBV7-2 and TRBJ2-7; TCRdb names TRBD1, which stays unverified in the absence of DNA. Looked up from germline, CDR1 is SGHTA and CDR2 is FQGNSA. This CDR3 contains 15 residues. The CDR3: CASSFAGGPSYEQYF.

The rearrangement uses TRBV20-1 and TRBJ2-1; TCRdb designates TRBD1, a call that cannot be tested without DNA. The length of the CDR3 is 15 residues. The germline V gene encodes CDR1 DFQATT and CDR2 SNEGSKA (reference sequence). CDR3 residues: CSASPSPGSYNEQFF.

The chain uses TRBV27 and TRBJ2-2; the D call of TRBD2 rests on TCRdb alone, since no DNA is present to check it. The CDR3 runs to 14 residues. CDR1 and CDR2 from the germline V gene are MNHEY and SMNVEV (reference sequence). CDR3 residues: CASSQPSATGELFF.

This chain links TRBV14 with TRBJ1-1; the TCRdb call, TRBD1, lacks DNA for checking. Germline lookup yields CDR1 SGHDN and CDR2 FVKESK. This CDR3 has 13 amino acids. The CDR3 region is CDSSHTGNTEAFF.

The CDR3 protein is CASSQPGTYTTYEQYF. The rearrangement links TRBV7-2 to TRBJ2-7; TCRdb indicates TRBD1, and absent DNA this call remains unverified. Germline V gives CDR1 SGHTA, CDR2 FQGNSA. The CDR3 is 16 residues long.

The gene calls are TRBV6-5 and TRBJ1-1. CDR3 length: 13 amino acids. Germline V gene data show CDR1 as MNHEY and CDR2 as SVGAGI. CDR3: CASSYRTSHEAFF.

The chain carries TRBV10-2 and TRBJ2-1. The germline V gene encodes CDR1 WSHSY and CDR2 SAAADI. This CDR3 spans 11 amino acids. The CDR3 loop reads CASSEIHGQFF.

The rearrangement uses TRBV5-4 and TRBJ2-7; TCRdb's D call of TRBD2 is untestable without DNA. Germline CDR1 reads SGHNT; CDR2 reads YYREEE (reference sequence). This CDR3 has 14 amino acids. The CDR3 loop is CASSFFGGTSEQYF.

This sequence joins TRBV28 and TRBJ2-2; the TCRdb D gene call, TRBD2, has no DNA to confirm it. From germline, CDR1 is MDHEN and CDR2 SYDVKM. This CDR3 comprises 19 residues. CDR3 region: CASSTLIPTAGTADGELFF.

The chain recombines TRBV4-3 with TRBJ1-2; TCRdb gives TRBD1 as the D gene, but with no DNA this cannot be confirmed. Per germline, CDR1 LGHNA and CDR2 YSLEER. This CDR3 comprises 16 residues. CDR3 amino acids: CASSQVGTPGSHGYTF.

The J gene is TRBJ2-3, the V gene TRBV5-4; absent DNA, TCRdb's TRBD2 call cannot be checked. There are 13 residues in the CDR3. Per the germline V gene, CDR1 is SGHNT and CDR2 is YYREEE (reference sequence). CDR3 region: CASSPGGTSDIYF.